These 32 T cell receptor beta chains were sequenced from one sample in a study of radiotherapy plus CTLA-4 blockade in lung cancer. Profiled with immunoSEQ multiplex PCR; TCRdb holds only in-frame clones, not every one. The sample shows about 43,000 clones, 65% to 70% of them seen only once. The input for sequencing was peripheral blood, taken from a patient treated with radiotherapy plus ipilimumab. Receptors were obtained from a human donor with non-small cell lung cancer who had a partial response to radiotherapy plus ipilimumab.

By frequency in the sample, this clone is medium-sized. The V call is TRBV5-1, the J call TRBJ1-4; 11 bases align to TRBD1. The V gene end was trimmed by 5 bases and the J gene end by 2 bases; junction bases not matched to a gene: 8. CDR3 length: 17 amino acids. Germline V gives CDR1 SGHRS, CDR2 YFSETQ. CDR3 region: CASRRTGGRGTNEKLFF. CDR3 coding DNA: TGCGCCAGCAGACGGACAGGGGGCAGAGGGACTAATGAAAAACTGTTTTTT.

The chain combines TRBV5-5 with TRBJ2-7; perhaps TRBD2 as D (5 bases). Germline CDR1 reads SGHKS; CDR2 reads YYEKEE (reference sequence). This CDR3 has 13 amino acids. V was shortened by 4 bases and J by 6 bases, with 14 bases between the two germline ends. The CDR3 sequence: CASSPQVTSEQYF. The CDR3 bases are TGTGCCAGCAGCCCCCAGGTTACTAGCGAGCAGTACTTC.

The chain is built from TRBV9 and TRBJ2-1; D unclear. The CDR3 length is 15 residues. The germline V and J ends were trimmed by 0 bases and 4 bases, with 11 bases remaining between them. Germline V gene sequence: CDR1 SGDLS, CDR2 YYNGEE. The CDR3 nucleotides are TGTGCCAGCAGCGTAGACACTAATTCTTACAATGAGCAGTTCTTC. Protein product: CASSVDTNSYNEQFF.

The chain joins TRBV30 to TRBJ2-7; D call uncertain. V dropped 1 base and J dropped 0 bases, with 7 bases sitting between them. Per the germline V gene, CDR1 is GTSNPN and CDR2 is SVGIG (reference sequence). The length of the CDR3 is 13 residues. The CDR3 sequence: CAWSGASSYEQYF. The CDR3 coding sequence is TGTGCCTGGAGTGGCGCGAGCTCCTACGAGCAGTACTTC.

This clone came up a few times. The chain has TRBV7-8 and TRBJ2-1; a weak D match, TRBD2 (5 bases). The CDR3 contains 17 residues. Germline V lookup: CDR1 SGHVS, CDR2 FQNEAQ. The V gene lost 5 bases and the J gene lost 7 bases, with 24 bases spanning the gap. The CDR3 sequence: CASSPPLRLRRRNEQFF. In DNA form, the CDR3 reads TGTGCCAGCAGCCCACCGCTGCGGCTGCGGAGGAGGAATGAGCAGTTCTTC.

This rearrangement joins TRBV7-9 to TRBJ2-1; 8 positions match TRBD2. There are 15 residues in the CDR3. CDR1 and CDR2 (germline): SEHNR, FQNEAQ (reference sequence). The J segment lost 6 bases and the V segment lost 5 bases, leaving 9 bases of the junction unmatched. The CDR3 DNA reads TGTGCCAGCAGCCGGCCGGGTAGCGGGACCAATGAGCAGTTCTTC. Its protein product is CASSRPGSGTNEQFF.

The J gene is TRBJ1-2, the V gene TRBV9, with 8 bases lining up with TRBD1. V lost 4 bases to trimming and J lost 3 bases; unmatched junction nucleotides: 2. Germline values: CDR1 SGDLS, CDR2 YYNGEE. The length of the CDR3 is 13 residues. As DNA, the CDR3 is TGTGCCAGCAGCCTGGGACAGGACTATGGCTACACCTTC. Encoded protein: CASSLGQDYGYTF.

This clone showed up just once. The chain combines TRBV7-3 with TRBJ1-1; perhaps TRBD1 as D (5 bases). The CDR3 consists of 13 residues. Trimming removed 5 bases from V and 5 bases from J, with 12 bases in between. Germline V gene sequence: CDR1 SGHTA, CDR2 FQGTGA. The CDR3 DNA is TGTGCCAGCAGCAACCGTCGGGGGACTGAAGCTTTCTTT. This codes for CASSNRRGTEAFF.

This sequence joins TRBV5-1 and TRBJ2-7, with D maybe TRBD1 (5 bases). V gave up 0 bases and J gave up 0 bases, with 10 bases separating them. CDR1 and CDR2 from the germline V gene are SGHRS and YFSETQ. The CDR3 consists of 15 residues. The CDR3 spells CASSLEAGPSYEQYF. DNA for the CDR3: TGCGCCAGCAGCTTGGAGGCAGGGCCCTCCTACGAGCAGTACTTC.

Only one count was recorded for this clone. The chain combines TRBV19 with TRBJ2-3; maybe TRBD1 (5 bases). Trimming shortened V by 9 bases and J by 0 bases, and 19 bases separated the two germline ends. Germline V gives CDR1 LNHDA, CDR2 SQIVND (reference sequence). The CDR3 contains 16 residues. The CDR3: CASRIGHLSSTDTQYF. The DNA for the CDR3 is TGTGCCAGCAGAATTGGACACCTCTCTAGCACAGATACGCAGTATTTT.

By its share, this clone is medium-sized. The chain employs TRBV11-2 and TRBJ2-1, with TRBD2 matching 8 bases. The CDR3 loop spans 16 amino acids. Unmatched junction bases numbered 10, after V lost 1 base and J lost 8 bases. Germline CDR1 reads SGHAT; CDR2 reads FQNNGV. CDR3 DNA sequence: TGTGCCAGCAGCTTAGTAGGGTTAGCGGGAAGGTATGAGCAGTTCTTC. Residues: CASSLVGLAGRYEQFF. Looking up the rest from reference TRBV11-2 and TRBJ2-1 gives the full variable domain: EAGVAQSPRYKIIEKRQSVAFWCNPISGHATLYWYQQILGQGPKLLIQFQNNGVVDDSQLPKDRFSAERLKGVDSTLKIQPAKLEDSAVYLCASSLVGLAGRYEQFFGPGTRLTVL.

DNA of the CDR3: TGTGCCAGCAGCCAAGAAGCCGGCCTAGCGGGGGGCAGGGGTTTCAATGAGCAGTTCTTC. Its protein product is CASSQEAGLAGGRGFNEQFF. V is TRBV4-2 and J is TRBJ2-1; 11 bases line up with TRBD2. The germline V gene has CDR1 LGHNA and CDR2 YNFKEQ. This CDR3 has 20 amino acids. V dropped 0 bases and J dropped 6; count of bases not matched to a gene: 16.

The J gene is TRBJ1-2, the V gene TRBV9, with 10 nucleotides matching TRBD1. The germline V gene has CDR1 SGDLS and CDR2 YYNGEE. Trimming removed 4 bases from V and 1 base from J; junction bases left unmatched: 4. This CDR3 contains 15 residues. CDR3 sequence reads: CASSLRTGGNYGYTF. The CDR3 DNA sequence: TGTGCCAGCAGCCTCCGGACAGGGGGTAACTATGGCTACACCTTC.

This chain joins TRBV6-1 and TRBJ2-4, with TRBD1 identical over 7 bases. Germline V gene sequence: CDR1 MNHNS, CDR2 SASEGT. CDR3 length: 15 residues. Unmatched junction bases numbered 3, after V lost 1 base and J lost 3 bases. CDR3 amino acids: CASSEEGQLKNIQYF. In DNA form, the CDR3 reads TGTGCCAGCAGTGAAGAGGGACAGCTCAAAAACATTCAGTACTTC.

The chain recombines TRBV5-4 with TRBJ1-1, with D tentatively TRBD1 (6 bases). The germline V and J ends were trimmed by 3 bases and 1 base, with 13 bases remaining between them. Germline V CDR1 and CDR2: SGHNT, YYREEE (reference sequence). CDR3 length equals 15 residues. The CDR3 reads CASSSRGGANTEAFF. The CDR3 DNA reads TGTGCCAGCAGCTCGAGGGGGGGCGCGAACACTGAAGCTTTCTTT.

Concerning this clone: Other DNA sequences in this sample translate to the same CDR3. The V gene is TRBV7-8, the J gene TRBJ1-6; 10 positions match TRBD1. V shed 0 bases and J 10 bases; nucleotides not matched to a gene: 3. CDR1 SGHVS and CDR2 FQNEAQ come from the germline V gene. The CDR3 consists of 15 residues. DNA of the CDR3: TGTGCCAGCAGCTTAGCAGACAGGGGGCGATCACCCCTCCACTTT. Translated: CASSLADRGRSPLHF. The variable domain in full, completed from reference TRBV7-8 and TRBJ1-6, reads GAGVSQSPRYKVAKRGQDVALRCDPISGHVSLFWYQQALGQGPEFLTYFQNEAQLDKSGLPSDRFFAERPEGSVSTLKIQRTQQEDSAVYLCASSLADRGRSPLHFGNGTRLTVT.

The chain combines TRBV5-1 with TRBJ1-2, with D maybe TRBD1 (6 bases). The CDR3 runs to 16 residues. The V gene lost 0 bases and the J gene lost 10 bases, with 22 bases spanning the gap. The germline V gene has CDR1 SGHRS and CDR2 YFSETQ. Here the CDR3 DNA reads TGCGCCAGCAGCTTGGCCTCCAGCAGGGGCGGAGGAGCCTACACCTTC. Translated: CASSLASSRGGGAYTF.

The chain recombines TRBV6-5 with TRBJ2-2, with 7 bases fitting TRBD2. The CDR3 has 14 amino acids. V trimming: 5 bases; J trimming: 7 bases; junction bases outside the gene matches: 7. Germline V gives CDR1 MNHEY, CDR2 SVGAGI. The CDR3 region is CASSETGGIGELFF. CDR3 bases: TGTGCCAGCAGTGAAACGGGAGGAATCGGGGAGCTGTTTTTT.

This clone was detected once. The chain combines TRBV5-4 with TRBJ2-7, with TRBD1 matching 8 bases. V was clipped by 1 base and J by 5 bases; unmatched bases: 11. CDR3 size: 16 residues. Germline V gene data show CDR1 as SGHNT and CDR2 as YYREEE (reference sequence). CDR3 loop: CASSLRVSGGFNEQYF. In DNA form, the CDR3 reads TGTGCCAGCAGCTTGAGAGTTTCAGGGGGCTTCAACGAGCAGTACTTC.

The chain has TRBV5-1 and TRBJ2-3; 9 bases agree with TRBD2. Germline CDR1 reads SGHRS; CDR2 reads YFSETQ. The CDR3 totals 17 residues. The J segment lost 2 bases and the V segment lost 0 bases, leaving 7 bases of the junction unmatched. CDR3 bases: TGCGCCAGCAGCTTGGCGCCTCTAGCGGGACTCACAGATACGCAGTATTTT. It yields the protein CASSLAPLAGLTDTQYF. The whole variable domain, filled in from reference TRBV5-1 and TRBJ2-3, reads KAGVTQTPRYLIKTRGQQVTLSCSPISGHRSVSWYQQTPGQGLQFLFEYFSETQRNKGNFPGRFSGRQFSNSRSEMNVSTLELGDSALYLCASSLAPLAGLTDTQYFGPGTRLTVL.

V is TRBV18 and J is TRBJ2-7; D possibly corresponds to TRBD1 (7 bases). Between the trimmed V and J ends, which lost 3 bases and 4 bases, there was a span of 19 bases. Looked up from germline, CDR1 is KGHSH and CDR2 is LQKENI. The CDR3 covers 16 residues. The CDR3: CASSPGQSGAGYEQYF. The CDR3 nucleotides are TGTGCCAGCTCACCGGGACAGTCTGGGGCGGGGTACGAGCAGTACTTC. The variable domain in full, completed from reference TRBV18 and TRBJ2-7, reads NAGVMQNPRHLVRRRGQEARLRCSPMKGHSHVYWYRQLPEEGLKFMVYLQKENIIDESGMPKERFSAEFPKEGPSILRIQQVVRGDSAAYFCASSPGQSGAGYEQYFGPGTRLTVT.

The rearrangement joins TRBV2 to TRBJ2-1; the D is unclear. Germline CDR1 is SNHLY and CDR2 is FYNNEI. This CDR3 region has 10 residues. Trimming stripped 3 bases from V and 8 bases from J, with 2 bases between. The CDR3 protein is CASSDYEQFF. The DNA for the CDR3 is TGTGCCAGCAGTGACTATGAGCAGTTCTTC.

The J gene is TRBJ1-3, the V gene TRBV30; 7 positions agree with TRBD1. The ends lost 2 bases at V and 4 bases at J; junction bases unmatched: 5. CDR3 size: 14 residues. Looked up from germline, CDR1 is GTSNPN and CDR2 is SVGIG (reference sequence). CDR3 residues: CAWSRTGEGNTIYF. The DNA for the CDR3 is TGTGCCTGGAGTCGAACAGGGGAAGGAAACACCATATATTTT.

CDR3: CASSPGRRGYTF. The CDR3 DNA follows: TGTGCCAGCAGCCCAGGGCGGCGAGGCTACACCTTC. The chain links TRBV6-1 to TRBJ1-2; D might be TRBD1 (5 bases). V was cut by 6 bases and J by 8 bases, with 13 bases left in between. This CDR3 has 12 amino acids. Germline V gene lookup returns CDR1 MNHNS and CDR2 SASEGT.

V usage is TRBV9 and J usage is TRBJ2-3, with 12 bases lining up with TRBD2. The trim removed 5 bases at V and 3 bases at J, leaving 4 bases unmatched. Germline-derived CDR1 and CDR2 are SGDLS and YYNGEE. The CDR3 contains 15 residues. The CDR3 nucleotides are TGTGCCAGCAGACCTACTAGCGGGAGGACAGATACGCAGTATTTT. Protein product: CASRPTSGRTDTQYF.

The rearrangement uses TRBV30 and TRBJ1-5; D gene ambiguous. Deletions cut 2 bases from V and 7 bases from J, with 12 bases between. CDR1 and CDR2 from the germline V gene are GTSNPN and SVGIG (reference sequence). The CDR3 runs 13 residues. The chain's CDR3 is CAWSKGREQPQHF. The DNA for the CDR3 is TGTGCCTGGAGTAAAGGAAGGGAGCAGCCCCAGCATTTT.

The rearrangement links TRBV18 to TRBJ1-2; D possibly corresponds to TRBD1 (6 bases). Germline V gene data show CDR1 as KGHSH and CDR2 as LQKENI. The CDR3 totals 15 residues. The V and J ends lost 4 bases and 2 bases respectively, with 14 bases between them. CDR3 DNA sequence: TGTGCCAGCTCACAAAGCACCCAGGGGAACTATGGCTACACCTTC. It codes for CASSQSTQGNYGYTF.

CDR3 coding DNA: TGTGCCAGCACGTCCGAGCGTGGCAGCTCCTACGAGCAGTACTTC. Protein product: CASTSERGSSYEQYF. The V and J genes are TRBV11-2 and TRBJ2-7; D call uncertain. Germline lookup yields CDR1 SGHAT and CDR2 FQNNGV. V shed 7 bases and J shed 0 bases, with 16 bases lying between them. This CDR3 has 15 amino acids.

With respect to this clone: Sequence at one end of the junction differs from germline and may be a read error. V and J are TRBV12-5 and TRBJ2-5, with 14 nucleotides matching TRBD2. Germline loops: CDR1 LGHNT, CDR2 FRNRAP. This CDR3 has 17 amino acids. The CDR3 region is CANGVGLAGVGGETQYF. The CDR3 DNA reads TGTGCTAATGGTGTGGGACTAGCGGGAGTAGGGGGGGAGACCCAGTACTTC.

V and J are TRBV6-5 and TRBJ2-7, with D tentatively TRBD2 (7 bases). CDR3 length equals 12 residues. Per germline, CDR1 MNHEY and CDR2 SVGAGI. The V and J ends lost 6 bases and 6 bases respectively, with 12 bases between them. This CDR3 reads CASSPRGAEQYF. The CDR3 nucleotides are TGTGCCAGCAGCCCTCGGGGGGCCGAGCAGTACTTC.

The V gene is TRBV2, the J gene TRBJ1-6, with D perhaps matching TRBD1 (6 bases). This CDR3 spans 14 amino acids. Trimming took 3 bases from V and 8 from J, leaving 11 bases between them. From germline, CDR1 is SNHLY and CDR2 FYNNEI. The CDR3 spells CASSEDSEYSPLHF. CDR3 in DNA: TGTGCCAGCAGTGAGGACAGCGAATATTCACCCCTCCACTTT. The full variable domain, completed using reference TRBV2 and TRBJ1-6, is EPEVTQTPSHQVTQMGQEVILRCVPISNHLYFYWYRQILGQKVEFLVSFYNNEISEKSEIFDDQFSVERPDGSNFTLKIRSTKLEDSAMYFCASSEDSEYSPLHFGNGTRLTVT.

The chain uses TRBV6-6 and TRBJ2-7, with TRBD1 as a possible D gene (6 bases). V lost 6 bases to trimming and J lost 5 bases, with 17 bases between them. The CDR3 sequence is 14 residues long. Germline V lookup: CDR1 MNHNY, CDR2 SVGAGI (reference sequence). For the CDR3, the DNA is TGTGCCAGCAGCCTTACTCCCTGGGGGCACGAGCAGTACTTC. It is translated as CASSLTPWGHEQYF.